This T cell receptor beta chain was profiled in a study of blood T cell repertoires in COVID-19. The wider study: COVID-19 samples, acute and convalescent, were from the United States, Italy and Spain. T cells, B-cell-depleted T cells, or PBMCs supplied cDNA or gDNA.

This CDR3 comprises 15 residues. CDR1 and CDR2 (germline): SNHLY, FYNNEI. Trimming at V came to 10 bases and at J to 0 bases, leaving 9 bases not matched to a gene. Source study methods: Estimation of nucleated cell counts relied on the amplification of reference gene primers. Some clones are missing from TCRdb's copy, which holds only in-frame ones; the method was immunoSEQ multiplex PCR. That table furnishes V, J and clone size, whereas the DNA furnished D and trimming. The table includes 100,000 to 150,000 clones, around 81% detected once. The TCR sequence derives from a woman aged 45-60 years with acute or convalescent COVID-19. J is TRBJ2-4 and V is TRBV2; 7 bases are shared with TRBD2. Sequences were obtained from peripheral blood. The DNA for the CDR3 is TGTGCCATAGGGGTAGTAGCGGGAGCCAAAAACATTCAGTACTTC. It specifies CAIGVVAGAKNIQYF.